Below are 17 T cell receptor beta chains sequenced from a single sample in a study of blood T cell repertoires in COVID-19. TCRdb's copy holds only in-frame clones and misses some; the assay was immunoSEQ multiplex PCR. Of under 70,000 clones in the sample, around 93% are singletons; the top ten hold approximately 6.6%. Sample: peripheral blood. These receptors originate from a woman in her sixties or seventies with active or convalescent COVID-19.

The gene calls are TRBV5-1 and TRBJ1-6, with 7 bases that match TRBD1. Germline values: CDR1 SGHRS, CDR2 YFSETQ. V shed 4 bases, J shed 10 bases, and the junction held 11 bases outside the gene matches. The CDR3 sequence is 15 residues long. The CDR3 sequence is CASSGTRGKGSPLHF. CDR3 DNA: TGCGCCAGCAGCGGGACCAGGGGGAAAGGCTCACCCCTCCACTTT.

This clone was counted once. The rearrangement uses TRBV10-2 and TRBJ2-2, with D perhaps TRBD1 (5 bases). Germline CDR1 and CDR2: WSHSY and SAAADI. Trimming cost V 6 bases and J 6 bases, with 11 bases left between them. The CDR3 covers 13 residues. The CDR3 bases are TGCGCCAGCAGGCCGCAGGGTCCCGGGGAGCTGTTTTTT. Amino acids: CASRPQGPGELFF.

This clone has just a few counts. CDR3 sequence: CASSTRDQPQHF. In DNA form, the CDR3 reads TGTGCCAGCAGCACCAGGGATCAGCCCCAGCATTTT. The rearrangement joins TRBV7-3 to TRBJ1-5, with D possibly TRBD1 on 5 matching bases. The CDR3 has 12 amino acids. Between the trimmed V and J ends, which lost 5 bases and 5 bases, there was a span of 7 bases. Germline CDR1 and CDR2: SGHTA and FQGTGA.

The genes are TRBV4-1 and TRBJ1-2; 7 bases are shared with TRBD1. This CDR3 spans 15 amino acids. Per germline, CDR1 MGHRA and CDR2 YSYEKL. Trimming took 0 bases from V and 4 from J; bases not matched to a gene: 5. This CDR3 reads CASSQDKGTVYGYTF. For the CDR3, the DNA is TGCGCCAGCAGCCAAGATAAAGGGACAGTCTATGGCTACACCTTC.

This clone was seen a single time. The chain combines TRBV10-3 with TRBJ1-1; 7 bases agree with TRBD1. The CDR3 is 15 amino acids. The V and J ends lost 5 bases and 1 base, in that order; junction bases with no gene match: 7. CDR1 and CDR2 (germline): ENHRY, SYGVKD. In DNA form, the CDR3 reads TGTGCCATCAGTCAACTGGGACAGCCGAACACTGAAGCTTTCTTT. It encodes CAISQLGQPNTEAFF.

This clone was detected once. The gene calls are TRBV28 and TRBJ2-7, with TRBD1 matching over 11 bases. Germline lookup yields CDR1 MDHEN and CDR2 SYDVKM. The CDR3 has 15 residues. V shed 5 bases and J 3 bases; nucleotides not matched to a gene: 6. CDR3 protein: CASSVPGQGGYEQYF. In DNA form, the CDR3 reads TGTGCCAGCAGTGTACCGGGACAGGGGGGCTACGAGCAGTACTTC.

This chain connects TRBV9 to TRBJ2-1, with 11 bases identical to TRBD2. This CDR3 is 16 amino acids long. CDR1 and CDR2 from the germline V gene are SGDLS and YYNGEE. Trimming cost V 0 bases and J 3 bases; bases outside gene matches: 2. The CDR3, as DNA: TGTGCCAGCAGCGTAGTAGGGACTAGCGGCTACAATGAGCAGTTCTTC. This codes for CASSVVGTSGYNEQFF. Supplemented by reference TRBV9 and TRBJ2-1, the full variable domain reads DSGVTQTPKHLITATGQRVTLRCSPRSGDLSVYWYQQSLDQGLQFLIQYYNGEERAKGNILERFSAQQFPDLHSELNLSSLELGDSALYFCASSVVGTSGYNEQFFGPGTRLTVL.

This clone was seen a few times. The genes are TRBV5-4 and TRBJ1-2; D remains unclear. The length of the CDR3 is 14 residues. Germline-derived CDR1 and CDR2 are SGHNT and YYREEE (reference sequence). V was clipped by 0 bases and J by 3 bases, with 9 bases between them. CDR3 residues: CASSLVSGYYGYTF. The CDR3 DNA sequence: TGTGCCAGCAGCTTGGTTTCCGGGTACTATGGCTACACCTTC. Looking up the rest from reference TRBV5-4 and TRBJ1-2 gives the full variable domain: ETGVTQSPTHLIKTRGQQVTLRCSSQSGHNTVSWYQQALGQGPQFIFQYYREEENGRGNFPPRFSGLQFPNYSSELNVNALELDDSALYLCASSLVSGYYGYTFGSGTRLTVV.

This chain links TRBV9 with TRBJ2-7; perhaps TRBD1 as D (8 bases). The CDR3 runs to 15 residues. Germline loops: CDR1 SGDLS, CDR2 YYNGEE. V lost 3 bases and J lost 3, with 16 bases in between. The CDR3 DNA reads TGTGCCAGCAGCGCCCAACAGGGGGGGTACTACGAGCAGTACTTC. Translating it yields CASSAQQGGYYEQYF.

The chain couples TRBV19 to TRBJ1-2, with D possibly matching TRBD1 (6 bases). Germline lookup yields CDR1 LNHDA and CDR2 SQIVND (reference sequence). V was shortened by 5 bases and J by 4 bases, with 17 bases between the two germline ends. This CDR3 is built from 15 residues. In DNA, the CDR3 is TGTGCCAGTAGTTTCCGGGCAGGGGCGACCTATGGCTACACCTTC. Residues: CASSFRAGATYGYTF.

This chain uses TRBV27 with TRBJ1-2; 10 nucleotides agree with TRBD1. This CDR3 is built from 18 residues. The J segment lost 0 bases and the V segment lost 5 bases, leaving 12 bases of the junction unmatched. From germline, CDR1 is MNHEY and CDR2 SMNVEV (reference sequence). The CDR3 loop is CASSPEVGQGQSNYGYTF. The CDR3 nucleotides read TGTGCCAGCAGTCCGGAAGTGGGACAGGGGCAATCTAACTATGGCTACACCTTC.

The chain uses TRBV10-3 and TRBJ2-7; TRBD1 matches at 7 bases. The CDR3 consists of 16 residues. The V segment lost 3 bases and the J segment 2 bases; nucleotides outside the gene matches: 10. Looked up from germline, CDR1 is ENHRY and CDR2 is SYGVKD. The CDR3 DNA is TGTGCCATCAGTGACTATACAGGGGATGGGACCTACGAGCAGTACTTC. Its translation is CAISDYTGDGTYEQYF.

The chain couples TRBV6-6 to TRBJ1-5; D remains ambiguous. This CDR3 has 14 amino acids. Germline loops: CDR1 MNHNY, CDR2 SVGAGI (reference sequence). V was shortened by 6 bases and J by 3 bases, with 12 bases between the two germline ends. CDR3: CASRLDGNNQPQHF. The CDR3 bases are TGTGCCAGCAGGTTGGACGGGAACAATCAGCCCCAGCATTTT.

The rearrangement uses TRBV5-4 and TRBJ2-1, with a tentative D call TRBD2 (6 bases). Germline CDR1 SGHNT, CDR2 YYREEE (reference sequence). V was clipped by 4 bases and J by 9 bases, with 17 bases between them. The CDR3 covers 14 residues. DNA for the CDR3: TGTGCCAGCAGCACGGGACTCTCATTCTTTGAGCAGTTCTTC. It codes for CASSTGLSFFEQFF. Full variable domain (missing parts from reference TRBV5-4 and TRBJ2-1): ETGVTQSPTHLIKTRGQQVTLRCSSQSGHNTVSWYQQALGQGPQFIFQYYREEENGRGNFPPRFSGLQFPNYSSELNVNALELDDSALYLCASSTGLSFFEQFFGPGTRLTVL.

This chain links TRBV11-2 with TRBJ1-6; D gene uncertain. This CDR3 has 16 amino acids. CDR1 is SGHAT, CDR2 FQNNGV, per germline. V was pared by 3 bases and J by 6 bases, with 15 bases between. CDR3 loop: CASSFRSPTGNSPLHF. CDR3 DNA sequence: TGTGCCAGCAGCTTTCGGTCTCCGACGGGTAATTCACCCCTCCACTTT. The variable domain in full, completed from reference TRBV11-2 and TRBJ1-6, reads EAGVAQSPRYKIIEKRQSVAFWCNPISGHATLYWYQQILGQGPKLLIQFQNNGVVDDSQLPKDRFSAERLKGVDSTLKIQPAKLEDSAVYLCASSFRSPTGNSPLHFGNGTRLTVT.

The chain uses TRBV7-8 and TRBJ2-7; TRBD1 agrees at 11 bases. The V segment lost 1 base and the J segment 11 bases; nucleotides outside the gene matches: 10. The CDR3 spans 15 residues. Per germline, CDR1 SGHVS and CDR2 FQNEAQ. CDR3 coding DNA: TGTGCCAGCAGCTTAGGGACAGGGGGCGCGGGGAGAAAGTACTTC. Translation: CASSLGTGGAGRKYF. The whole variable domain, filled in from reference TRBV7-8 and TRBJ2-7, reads GAGVSQSPRYKVAKRGQDVALRCDPISGHVSLFWYQQALGQGPEFLTYFQNEAQLDKSGLPSDRFFAERPEGSVSTLKIQRTQQEDSAVYLCASSLGTGGAGRKYFGPGTRLTVT.

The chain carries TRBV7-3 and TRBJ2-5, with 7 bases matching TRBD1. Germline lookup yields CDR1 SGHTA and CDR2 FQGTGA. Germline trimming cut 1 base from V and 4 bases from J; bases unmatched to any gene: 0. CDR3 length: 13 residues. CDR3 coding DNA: TGTGCCAGCAGCTTAAACAGGGGAGAGACCCAGTACTTC. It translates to CASSLNRGETQYF.